This T cell receptor (beta chain) was identified during a study of cytomegalovirus exposure and HLA in healthy donors. Findings of the study overall: In a later analysis, an Asian-associated ancestry cluster reportedly showed fewer N-insertions than the roughly 690-donor mean. Owing to their indistinguishability, certain V segments, notably TRBV6-2 and TRBV6-3, were excluded.

A note on this clone: As yet, its antigen is unknown.

Researchers ran the PCR with 60 Vbeta and 13 Jbeta primers. The assay was immunoSEQ multiplex PCR, and TCRdb's table has in-frame clones only and misses some. The repertoire includes about 120,000 clones, roughly 80% of them detected once, and 6% to 8% sits in the top ten. V dropped 5 bases and J dropped 5; count of bases not matched to a gene: 6. CDR3 length equals 15 residues. Germline CDR1 SEHNR, CDR2 FQNEAQ (reference sequence). The sample was PBMCs. This receptor was taken from a woman in her thirties or forties in good health and CMV-seronegative. The chain joins TRBV7-9 to TRBJ2-4, with TRBD1 matching 10 bases. CDR3 sequence: CASSGGTGEENIQYF. The CDR3 DNA is TGTGCCAGCAGCGGGGGGACAGGGGAAGAAAACATTCAGTACTTC.